These 20 T cell receptor beta chains share one sample of origin, sequenced in a study of blood T cells in healthy people across ages. A second roughly 6 to 12 cycle PCR used barcoded and J-beta primers. TCRdb re-called the 5' RACE reads through MiXCR, storing one row per CDR3 protein. The sample holds 1.5 million to 2 million distinct CDR3 sequences, about two fifths seen once. Specimen: blood. Receptors were obtained from a human donor in good health.

Worth noting for this clonotype: One end of the junction does not line up with germline, which may come from a read error. The chain carries TRBV7-3 and TRBJ2-3; TRBD1 aligns across 10 bases. Per germline, CDR1 SGHTA and CDR2 FQGTGA. The CDR3 consists of 14 residues. CDR3 in DNA: TGTACCAGCAGCCCTACGACAGGGGGCTACGAGCAGTATTTT. It specifies CTSSPTTGGYEQYF.

This chain connects TRBV6-6 to TRBJ1-4; D remains ambiguous. Germline values: CDR1 MNHNY, CDR2 SVGAGI (reference sequence). This CDR3 comprises 13 residues. Between the trimmed V and J ends, which lost 4 bases and 3 bases, there was a span of 6 bases. CDR3 amino acids: CASSWQSNEKLFF. In DNA form, the CDR3 reads TGTGCCAGCAGTTGGCAGTCTAATGAAAAACTGTTTTTT.

The V gene is TRBV20-1, the J gene TRBJ2-3, with 7 bases aligning to TRBD1. The CDR3 runs to 14 residues. Germline values: CDR1 DFQATT, CDR2 SNEGSKA (reference sequence). J was trimmed by 0 bases and V by 5 bases; bases with no gene match: 5. This CDR3 reads CSALGTASTDTQYF. The CDR3 DNA reads as TGCAGTGCTCTGGGGACAGCTAGCACAGATACGCAGTATTTT.

This chain connects TRBV5-1 to TRBJ2-1; TRBD1 matches 8 bases. With V trimmed by 5 bases and J by 10 bases, 11 bases remained unmatched. The CDR3 length is 14 residues. Per the germline V gene, CDR1 is SGHRS and CDR2 is YFSETQ. CDR3 sequence reads: CASSVRDRLVEQFF. As DNA, the CDR3 is TGCGCCAGCAGTGTACGGGACAGGCTGGTCGAGCAGTTCTTC.

The chain combines TRBV4-3 with TRBJ2-7; TRBD1 agrees at 9 bases. The ends lost 0 bases at V and 5 bases at J; junction bases unmatched: 11. Germline loops: CDR1 LGHNA, CDR2 YSLEER. The CDR3 covers 17 residues. In DNA, the CDR3 is TGCGCCAGCAGCCAAGATGTCTGGACAGGGGTTATGAACGAGCAGTACTTC. This encodes CASSQDVWTGVMNEQYF.

The chain is built from TRBV7-2 and TRBJ1-4; TRBD1 might be the D (5 bases). The CDR3 is 15 amino acids. Germline V gene data show CDR1 as SGHTA and CDR2 as FQGNSA. Deletions cut 4 bases from V and 10 bases from J, with 19 bases between. CDR3 nucleotide sequence: TGTGCCAGCAGCTCCTCTTTGGGCCTTAGGGGAAAACTGTTTTTT. Translation: CASSSSLGLRGKLFF.

A few counts support this clonotype. The chain couples TRBV2 to TRBJ2-3; D unclear. The CDR3 extends over 14 amino acids. Trimming left V 10 bases short and J 4 bases short, with 18 bases between. Germline V lookup: CDR1 SNHLY, CDR2 FYNNEI. CDR3 nucleotides: TGTGCCACCTCTTCCACGATCCCTCCAGATACGCAGTATTTT. This encodes CATSSTIPPDTQYF.

This clonotype appeared a few times. The CDR3 is CASSLFFKRGGLSGEQFF. The CDR3 DNA reads as TGTGCCAGCAGTTTATTTTTCAAGCGGGGGGGTCTCAGCGGTGAGCAGTTCTTC. The chain has TRBV27 and TRBJ2-1; TRBD2 aligns across 10 bases. Trimming at V came to 1 base and at J to 9 bases, leaving 15 bases not matched to a gene. The length of the CDR3 is 18 residues. Germline V gene lookup returns CDR1 MNHEY and CDR2 SMNVEV (reference sequence).

CDR3 DNA sequence: TGTGCCAGCGGAAGGCTCCAGGCCTATGGCTACACCTTC. Amino acids: CASGRLQAYGYTF. The chain carries TRBV27 and TRBJ1-2; no definite D call. The V gene's germline CDR1 is MNHEY and CDR2 SMNVEV (reference sequence). This CDR3 contains 13 residues. V lost 8 bases to trimming and J lost 4 bases, with 14 bases between them.

The chain has TRBV29-1 and TRBJ2-7; 7 nucleotides line up with TRBD1. Germline lookup yields CDR1 SQVTM and CDR2 ANQGSEA. The CDR3 loop spans 13 amino acids. Trimming took 0 bases from V and 4 from J; bases not matched to a gene: 3. The CDR3 nucleotides read TGCAGCGTTGAAGAGAGGGGGCTATACGAGCAGTACGTC. Amino acid sequence: CSVEERGLYEQYV.

This chain uses TRBV7-2 with TRBJ2-5, with D unresolved. V was cut by 1 base and J by 4 bases, with 16 bases left in between. CDR1 SGHTA and CDR2 FQGNSA come from the germline V gene. The CDR3 loop spans 16 amino acids. CDR3 protein: CASSLVSGGSGETQYF. CDR3 nucleotide sequence: TGTGCCAGCAGCTTAGTTTCGGGTGGCTCCGGAGAGACCCAGTACTTC.

The chain recombines TRBV29-1 with TRBJ1-2; no reliable D call. Germline V gene sequence: CDR1 SQVTM, CDR2 ANQGSEA. The CDR3 is 13 residues long. The ends were cut back, 7 bases at V and 3 bases at J, with 15 bases in the middle. The CDR3 is CSALSGSHYGYTF. CDR3 coding DNA: TGCAGCGCCCTGTCAGGCTCTCACTATGGCTACACCTTC. The whole variable domain, remainder taken from reference TRBV29-1 and TRBJ1-2, is SAVISQKPSRDICQRGTSLTIQCQVDSQVTMMFWYRQQPGQSLTLIATANQGSEATYESGFVIDKFPISRPNLTFSTLTVSNMSPEDSSIYLCSALSGSHYGYTFGSGTRLTVV.

This chain uses TRBV29-1 with TRBJ2-5, with TRBD1 matching over 7 bases. With V trimmed by 4 bases and J by 3 bases, 2 bases remained unmatched. Germline V gene data show CDR1 as SQVTM and CDR2 as ANQGSEA. CDR3 length: 12 amino acids. CDR3 amino acids: CSVVGGEETQYF. CDR3 in DNA: TGCAGCGTTGTAGGGGGCGAAGAGACCCAGTACTTC.

The chain carries TRBV15 and TRBJ2-5; 11 nucleotides align to TRBD2. The better agreement between TRBJ2-7 and the DNA end casts doubt on the J call. Germline V lookup: CDR1 LNHNV, CDR2 YYDKDF (reference sequence). The CDR3 sequence is 15 residues long. The CDR3 DNA follows: TGTGCCACCAGCAGAGCGCCTAGCGGGAGGAACGAGCAGTACTTC. It yields the protein CATSRAPSGRNEQYF.

This clonotype appeared a few times. The V and J genes are TRBV12-3 or TRBV12-4 and TRBJ2-5; 10 bases match TRBD1. Losses at the gene ends were 1 base for V and 6 bases for J; bases not matched to a gene: 5. This CDR3 has 15 residues. DNA for the CDR3: TGTGCCAGCAGTTTAGTGACAGGGGGCAGAAAGACCCAGTACTTC. Protein: CASSLVTGGRKTQYF.

The J gene is TRBJ1-5, the V gene TRBV18; D is undetermined. Trimming removed 3 bases at V and 3 bases at J, with 3 bases between. CDR1 KGHSH and CDR2 LQKENI come from the germline V gene. The CDR3 length is 12 residues. The CDR3 is CASSPDNQPQHF. For the CDR3, the DNA is TGTGCCAGCTCACCGGACAATCAGCCCCAGCATTTT.

The V gene is TRBV4-1, the J gene TRBJ2-1; a possible D gene is TRBD1 (5 bases). This CDR3 has 14 amino acids. Germline CDR1 reads MGHRA; CDR2 reads YSYEKL. V dropped 3 bases and J dropped 6 bases, with 12 bases sitting between them. CDR3 sequence reads: CASSQVQGVNEQFF. The DNA for the CDR3 is TGCGCCAGCAGCCAGGTTCAAGGGGTCAATGAGCAGTTCTTC.

Concerning this clonotype itself: This may be a read error, as it is one base from a much larger clone. The chain combines TRBV10-3 with TRBJ2-4, with TRBD2 matching over 7 bases. TRBJ2-5 matches the DNA end more closely, so the J call is doubtful. There are 14 residues in the CDR3. Germline values: CDR1 ENHRY, CDR2 SYGVKD. CDR3 in amino acids: CAIRVSAGEETQYF. CDR3 DNA: TGTGCCATCAGGGTTTCGGCGGGGGAAGAGACCCAGTACTTC.

The gene calls are TRBV15 and TRBJ1-1; tentative D call: TRBD1 (5 bases). The germline V gene has CDR1 LNHNV and CDR2 YYDKDF (reference sequence). The CDR3 runs to 14 residues. The germline V and J ends were trimmed by 0 bases and 8 bases, with 13 bases remaining between them. CDR3 protein: CATSREGRGGEAFF. The CDR3 DNA follows: TGTGCCACCAGCAGAGAGGGGAGGGGCGGAGAAGCTTTCTTT.

A note on this clonotype: The limits of the CDR3 on the DNA are not certain, so only TCRdb's listed CDR3 is given. The chain recombines TRBV5-1 with TRBJ1-1; the DNA was not compared with TRBD1, the D call given in the table. Germline V gives CDR1 SGHRS, CDR2 YFSETQ. The CDR3 spans 13 amino acids, including both terminal residues. Here the CDR3 reads CASSWGEGTEAFF.